This is a list of T cell receptor beta chains from one sample in a study of tissue T cells after allogeneic stem cell transplantation. Sequencing was performed with immunoSEQ multiplex PCR; in TCRdb, only in-frame clones are kept and a portion is missing. The table shows roughly 25,000 clones, with more than 80% occurring only once. Sequencing was performed on blood, taken before transplantation. The source is a male donor aged 60 or over who later had graft-versus-host disease after an allogeneic stem cell transplant. Both conserved end residues are part of each CDR3. The D gene is left open where the match is weak. The size entry is marked missing in some rows and otherwise reads once, few, many or a size class.

J gene: TRBJ1-5; V gene: TRBV30; clone size: NA; CDR3 length: 15; D gene: NA; CDR3 protein: CAWSWVQGLDQPQHF; CDR3 DNA: TGTGCCTGGAGTTGGGTGCAGGGCCTGGATCAGCCCCAGCATTTT
J gene: TRBJ2-3; V gene: TRBV21-1; clone size: NA; CDR3 length: 10; D gene: NA; CDR3 protein: CASNPPPGRF; CDR3 DNA: TGTGCCAGCAACCCGCCACCGGGACGGTTT
J gene: TRBJ2-1; V gene: TRBV3-1/TRBV3-2; clone size: NA; CDR3 length: 18; D gene: TRBD1; CDR3 protein: CASSQLERGRSSYNEQFF; CDR3 DNA: TGTGCCAGCAGCCAATTAGAAAGGGGGCGGAGCTCCTACAATGAGCAGTTCTTC
J gene: TRBJ2-2; V gene: TRBV7-3; clone size: NA; CDR3 length: 15; D gene: NA; CDR3 protein: CASSNNWGGTGELFF; CDR3 DNA: TGTGCCAGCAGCAATAATTGGGGCGGGACCGGGGAGCTGTTTTTT
J gene: TRBJ2-5; V gene: TRBV3-1/TRBV3-2; clone size: NA; CDR3 length: 18; D gene: TRBD2; CDR3 protein: CASSQDPPIAGQSQTQYF; CDR3 DNA: TGTGCCAGCAGCCAAGATCCCCCAATAGCGGGGCAATCTCAGACCCAGTACTTC
J gene: TRBJ2-1; V gene: TRBV7-9; clone size: NA; CDR3 length: 15; D gene: TRBD1; CDR3 protein: CASSPTGGSYNEQFF; CDR3 DNA: TGTGCCAGCAGCCCGACAGGGGGGTCATACAATGAGCAGTTCTTC
J gene: TRBJ2-2; V gene: TRBV6-5; clone size: NA; CDR3 length: 14; D gene: NA; CDR3 protein: CASRQRGGTGELFF; CDR3 DNA: TGTGCCAGCAGACAAAGGGGAGGCACCGGGGAGCTGTTTTTT
J gene: TRBJ2-7; V gene: TRBV7-9; clone size: NA; CDR3 length: 16; D gene: TRBD2; CDR3 protein: CARSGTSDYPHYEQYF; CDR3 DNA: TGTGCCAGATCCGGGACTAGCGATTATCCACACTACGAGCAGTACTTC
J gene: TRBJ2-2; V gene: TRBV7-3; clone size: NA; CDR3 length: 14; D gene: NA; CDR3 protein: CASSFGANTGELFF; CDR3 DNA: TGTGCCAGCAGTTTCGGGGCCAACACCGGGGAGCTGTTTTTT
J gene: TRBJ2-3; V gene: TRBV11-3; clone size: NA; CDR3 length: 14; D gene: NA; CDR3 protein: CASSSRTAGDTQYF; CDR3 DNA: TGTGCCAGCAGCTCGCGGACAGCCGGAGATACGCAGTATTTT
J gene: TRBJ2-7; V gene: TRBV27; clone size: NA; CDR3 length: 17; D gene: NA; CDR3 protein: CASSLVYRLGGPYEQYF; CDR3 DNA: TGTGCCAGCAGTTTAGTCTACCGTCTCGGGGGGCCCTACGAGCAGTACTTC
J gene: TRBJ2-3; V gene: TRBV9; clone size: NA; CDR3 length: 14; D gene: NA; CDR3 protein: CASSAERGTDTQYF; CDR3 DNA: TGTGCCAGCAGCGCAGAGAGGGGCACAGATACGCAGTATTTT
J gene: TRBJ1-6; V gene: TRBV7-3; clone size: NA; CDR3 length: 14; D gene: TRBD1; CDR3 protein: CASSLTGGGSPLHF; CDR3 DNA: TGTGCCAGCAGCTTAACAGGGGGCGGTTCACCCCTCCACTTT
J gene: TRBJ2-5; V gene: TRBV6-5; clone size: NA; CDR3 length: 14; D gene: NA; CDR3 protein: CASSPAEGRETQYF; CDR3 DNA: TGTGCCAGCAGCCCCGCCGAGGGGCGAGAGACCCAGTACTTC
J gene: TRBJ1-3; V gene: TRBV28; clone size: NA; CDR3 length: 14; D gene: NA; CDR3 protein: CASSFGSGAGTIYF; CDR3 DNA: TGTGCCAGCAGTTTTGGGTCAGGCGCAGGCACCATATATTTT
J gene: TRBJ2-3; V gene: TRBV9; clone size: large; CDR3 length: 17; D gene: NA; CDR3 protein: CASSDELGWVGTDTQYF; CDR3 DNA: TGTGCCAGCAGCGACGAACTAGGATGGGTAGGCACAGATACGCAGTATTTT
J gene: TRBJ2-3; V gene: TRBV11-2; clone size: NA; CDR3 length: 12; D gene: NA; CDR3 protein: CASSFVADTQYF; CDR3 DNA: TGTGCCAGCAGCTTCGTGGCAGATACGCAGTATTTT
J gene: TRBJ2-1; V gene: TRBV7-3; clone size: NA; CDR3 length: 15; D gene: NA; CDR3 protein: CASSHDSGSYNEQFF; CDR3 DNA: TGTGCCAGCAGCCACGATAGCGGCTCCTACAATGAGCAGTTCTTC
J gene: TRBJ2-1; V gene: TRBV9; clone size: NA; CDR3 length: 12; D gene: NA; CDR3 protein: CASSLRRDEQFF; CDR3 DNA: TGTGCCAGCAGCCTTCGTCGGGATGAGCAGTTCTTC
J gene: TRBJ1-1; V gene: TRBV7-9; clone size: NA; CDR3 length: 14; D gene: NA; CDR3 protein: CASSLLSGDTEAFF; CDR3 DNA: TGTGCCAGCAGCTTATTGTCAGGTGACACTGAAGCTTTCTTT
J gene: TRBJ1-4; V gene: TRBV11-2; clone size: NA; CDR3 length: 14; D gene: NA; CDR3 protein: CASSSQWYNEKLFF; CDR3 DNA: TGTGCCAGCAGCTCTCAGTGGTATAATGAAAAACTGTTTTTT
J gene: TRBJ2-3; V gene: TRBV7-9; clone size: NA; CDR3 length: 13; D gene: NA; CDR3 protein: CASNEWSTDTQYF; CDR3 DNA: TGTGCCAGCAACGAGTGGAGCACAGATACGCAGTATTTT
J gene: TRBJ1-2; V gene: TRBV5-1; clone size: NA; CDR3 length: 14; D gene: TRBD1; CDR3 protein: CASSTTGAPYGYTF; CDR3 DNA: TGCGCCAGCAGCACCACAGGGGCCCCCTATGGCTACACCTTC
J gene: TRBJ2-4; V gene: TRBV11-3; clone size: NA; CDR3 length: 17; D gene: TRBD2; CDR3 protein: CASSSSGTRVAKNIQYF; CDR3 DNA: TGTGCCAGCAGCTCTAGCGGGACGAGAGTAGCCAAAAACATTCAGTACTTC
J gene: TRBJ2-3; V gene: TRBV6-5; clone size: NA; CDR3 length: 14; D gene: NA; CDR3 protein: CASTSGADRDTQYF; CDR3 DNA: TGTGCCAGCACGTCGGGGGCGGACAGGGATACGCAGTATTTT
J gene: TRBJ2-1; V gene: TRBV30; clone size: NA; CDR3 length: 16; D gene: TRBD2; CDR3 protein: CAWSPWALRGDNEQFF; CDR3 DNA: TGTGCCTGGAGTCCCTGGGCCCTCCGGGGGGACAATGAGCAGTTCTTC
J gene: TRBJ1-6; V gene: TRBV18; clone size: NA; CDR3 length: 14; D gene: NA; CDR3 protein: CASSPGAENSPLHF; CDR3 DNA: TGTGCCAGCTCACCAGGGGCAGAAAATTCACCCCTCCACTTT
J gene: TRBJ1-1; V gene: TRBV7-2; clone size: NA; CDR3 length: 18; D gene: NA; CDR3 protein: CASSLGLSVLFPNTEAFF; CDR3 DNA: TGTGCCAGCAGCTTAGGACTGTCAGTACTCTTTCCGAACACTGAAGCTTTCTTT
J gene: TRBJ2-3; V gene: TRBV30; clone size: NA; CDR3 length: 12; D gene: NA; CDR3 protein: CAWSVGADTQYF; CDR3 DNA: TGTGCCTGGAGTGTGGGCGCAGATACGCAGTATTTT
J gene: TRBJ1-4; V gene: TRBV5-6; clone size: NA; CDR3 length: 15; D gene: TRBD1; CDR3 protein: CASSGTGAGDEKLFF; CDR3 DNA: TGTGCCAGCAGCGGGACAGGGGCAGGGGATGAAAAACTGTTTTTT
J gene: TRBJ1-1; V gene: TRBV14; clone size: NA; CDR3 length: 13; D gene: NA; CDR3 protein: CASSQARNTEAFF; CDR3 DNA: TGTGCCAGCAGCCAAGCCAGGAACACTGAAGCTTTCTTT
J gene: TRBJ2-3; V gene: TRBV5-1; clone size: few; CDR3 length: 14; D gene: NA; CDR3 protein: CASSLDSSLDTQYF; CDR3 DNA: TGCGCCAGCAGCTTGGATTCTAGCTTAGATACGCAGTATTTT
J gene: TRBJ2-5; V gene: TRBV5-1; clone size: NA; CDR3 length: 14; D gene: TRBD1; CDR3 protein: CASSQGQGGETQYF; CDR3 DNA: TGCGCCAGCAGCCAGGGACAGGGTGGGGAGACCCAGTACTTC
J gene: TRBJ2-3; V gene: TRBV21-1; clone size: NA; CDR3 length: 18; D gene: NA; CDR3 protein: CASSRNRERKNGTDTQYF; CDR3 DNA: TGTGCCAGCAGCCGAAACAGGGAGCGAAAGAATGGTACAGATACGCAGTATTTT
J gene: TRBJ2-7; V gene: TRBV11-2; clone size: NA; CDR3 length: 17; D gene: TRBD2; CDR3 protein: CASSLDPSLAGIYEQYF; CDR3 DNA: TGTGCCAGCAGCTTAGACCCTTCACTAGCGGGGATTTACGAGCAGTACTTC
J gene: TRBJ1-1; V gene: TRBV5-5; clone size: NA; CDR3 length: 15; D gene: TRBD1; CDR3 protein: CASSLGWDSHTEAFF; CDR3 DNA: TGTGCCAGCAGCTTGGGTTGGGACAGTCACACTGAAGCTTTCTTT
J gene: TRBJ2-2; V gene: TRBV5-4; clone size: NA; CDR3 length: 15; D gene: NA; CDR3 protein: CASSLYSPNTGELFF; CDR3 DNA: TGTGCCAGCAGCTTGTACTCACCGAACACCGGGGAGCTGTTTTTT
J gene: TRBJ2-7; V gene: TRBV5-1; clone size: NA; CDR3 length: 15; D gene: NA; CDR3 protein: CASSLTQQNSYEQYF; CDR3 DNA: TGCGCCAGCAGCTTGACCCAACAGAACTCCTACGAGCAGTACTTC
J gene: TRBJ2-3; V gene: TRBV5-1; clone size: few; CDR3 length: 17; D gene: TRBD2; CDR3 protein: CASSLSLAGGGTDTQYF; CDR3 DNA: TGCGCCAGCAGCTTGAGTCTTGCGGGAGGGGGCACAGATACGCAGTATTTT
J gene: TRBJ2-7; V gene: TRBV5-1; clone size: once; CDR3 length: 14; D gene: NA; CDR3 protein: CASSFDRPTYEQYF; CDR3 DNA: TGCGCCAGCAGCTTCGACAGGCCGACCTACGAGCAGTACTTC
J gene: TRBJ2-3; V gene: TRBV5-5; clone size: NA; CDR3 length: 15; D gene: NA; CDR3 protein: CASSFHRAATDTQYF; CDR3 DNA: TGTGCCAGCAGCTTTCATCGCGCCGCCACAGATACGCAGTATTTT
J gene: TRBJ2-7; V gene: TRBV5-6; clone size: NA; CDR3 length: 13; D gene: NA; CDR3 protein: CASSTGLLFEQYF; CDR3 DNA: TGTGCCAGCAGCACGGGACTGTTATTCGAGCAGTACTTC
J gene: TRBJ1-5; V gene: TRBV6-1; clone size: NA; CDR3 length: 12; D gene: NA; CDR3 protein: CASSEQDNTQHF; CDR3 DNA: TGTGCCAGCAGTGAACAAGATAACACCCAGCATTTT
J gene: TRBJ2-3; V gene: TRBV9; clone size: NA; CDR3 length: 15; D gene: NA; CDR3 protein: CASSVRQVSTDTQYF; CDR3 DNA: TGTGCCAGCAGCGTACGGCAGGTTAGCACAGATACGCAGTATTTT
J gene: TRBJ2-5; V gene: TRBV3-1/TRBV3-2; clone size: NA; CDR3 length: 15; D gene: NA; CDR3 protein: CASSQQGGQKETQYF; CDR3 DNA: TGTGCCAGCAGCCAACAGGGGGGACAGAAAGAGACCCAGTACTTC
J gene: TRBJ2-7; V gene: TRBV4-2; clone size: NA; CDR3 length: 12; D gene: NA; CDR3 protein: CASQGSWQEQYF; CDR3 DNA: TGTGCATCGCAGGGGTCGTGGCAAGAGCAGTACTTC
J gene: TRBJ2-7; V gene: TRBV7-8; clone size: NA; CDR3 length: 13; D gene: NA; CDR3 protein: CASRRGGRDEQYF; CDR3 DNA: TGTGCCAGCAGAAGAGGGGGGAGGGACGAGCAGTACTTC